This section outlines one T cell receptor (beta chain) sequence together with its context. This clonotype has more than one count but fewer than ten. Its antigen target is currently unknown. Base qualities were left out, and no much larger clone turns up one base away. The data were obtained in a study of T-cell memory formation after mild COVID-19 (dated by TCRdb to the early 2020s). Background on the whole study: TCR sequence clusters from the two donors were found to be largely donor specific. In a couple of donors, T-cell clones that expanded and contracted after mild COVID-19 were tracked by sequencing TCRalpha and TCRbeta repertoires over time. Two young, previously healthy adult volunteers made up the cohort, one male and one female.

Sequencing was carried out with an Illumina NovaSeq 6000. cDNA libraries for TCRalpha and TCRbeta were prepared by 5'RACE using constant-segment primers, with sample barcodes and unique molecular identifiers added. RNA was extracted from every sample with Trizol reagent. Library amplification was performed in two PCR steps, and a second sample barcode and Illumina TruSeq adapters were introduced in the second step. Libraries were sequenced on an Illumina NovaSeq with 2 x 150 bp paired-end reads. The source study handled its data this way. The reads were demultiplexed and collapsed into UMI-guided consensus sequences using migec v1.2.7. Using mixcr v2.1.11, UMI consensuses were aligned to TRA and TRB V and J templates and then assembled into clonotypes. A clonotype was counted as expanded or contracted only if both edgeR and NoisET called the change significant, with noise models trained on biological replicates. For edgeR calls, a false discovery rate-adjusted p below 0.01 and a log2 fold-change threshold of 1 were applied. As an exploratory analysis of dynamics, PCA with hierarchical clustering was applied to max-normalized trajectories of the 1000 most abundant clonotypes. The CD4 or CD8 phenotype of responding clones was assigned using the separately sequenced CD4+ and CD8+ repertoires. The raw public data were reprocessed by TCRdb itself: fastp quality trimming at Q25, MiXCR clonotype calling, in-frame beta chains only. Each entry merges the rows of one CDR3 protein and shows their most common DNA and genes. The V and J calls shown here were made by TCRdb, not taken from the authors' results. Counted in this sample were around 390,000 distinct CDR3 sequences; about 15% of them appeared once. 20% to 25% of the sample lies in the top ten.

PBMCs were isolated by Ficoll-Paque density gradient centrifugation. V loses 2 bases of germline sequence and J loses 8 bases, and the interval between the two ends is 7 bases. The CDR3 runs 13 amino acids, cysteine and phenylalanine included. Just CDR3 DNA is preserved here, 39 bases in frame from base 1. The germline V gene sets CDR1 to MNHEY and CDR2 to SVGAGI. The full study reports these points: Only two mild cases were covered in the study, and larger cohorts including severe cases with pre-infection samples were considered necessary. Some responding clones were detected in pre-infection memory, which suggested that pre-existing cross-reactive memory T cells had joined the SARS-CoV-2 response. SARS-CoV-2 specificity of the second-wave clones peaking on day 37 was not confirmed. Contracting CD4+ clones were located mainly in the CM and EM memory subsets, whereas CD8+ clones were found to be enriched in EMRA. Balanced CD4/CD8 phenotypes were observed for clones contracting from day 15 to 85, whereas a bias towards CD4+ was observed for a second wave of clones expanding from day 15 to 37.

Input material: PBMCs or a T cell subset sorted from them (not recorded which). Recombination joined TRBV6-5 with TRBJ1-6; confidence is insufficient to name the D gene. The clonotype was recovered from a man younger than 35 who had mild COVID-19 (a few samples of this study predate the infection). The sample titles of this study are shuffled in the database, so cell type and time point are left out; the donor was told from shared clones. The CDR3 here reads CASSYERDSPLHF. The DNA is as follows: TGTGCCAGCAGTTACGAAAGGGATTCACCCCTCCACTTT.